This T cell receptor beta chain is from a study of blood T cell repertoires in COVID-19 (TCRdb year 2020). Background for the entire study: The collaborator samples originated in the United States, Italy and Spain and spanned the acute and convalescent phases of COVID-19. Samples were obtained from the ongoing ImmuneRACE study (first 160 participants) and from over 1,000 subjects provided by 6 global collaborators. Where available, HLA class I and class II types were obtained from metadata supplied by the sample provider rather than from assay-based typing. A freely available public database, intended as a resource for researchers studying the immune response to SARS-CoV-2, is where the repertoires were released. Subjects who had been exposed to COVID-19, were actively infected with it, or had recovered from it provided the deeply sampled blood TCRbeta repertoires that made up the dataset. The prospective study material was composed of cDNA or gDNA derived from T cells, B-cell-depleted T cells, or PBMCs. Nearly every sample came with metadata listing a de-identified subject ID, COVID-19 status, age in years and sex.

The investigation overall reported the following: The quantity of clinical and demographic metadata differed by source and by participant and was supplied without curation.

TCRbeta CDR3 regions were amplified from genomic DNA using the immunoSEQ Assay, a bias-controlled multiplex PCR. Turning to the authors' computational methods: The number of nucleated cells in each sample was estimated by amplification of reference gene primers within the assay. Sequence reads were collapsed and filtered to measure the absolute abundance of every unique TCRbeta CDR3 rearrangement. For each sample, productive Simpson clonality was calculated as the square root of Simpson's diversity index over productive rearrangements. TCRdb took this table from immuneACCESS and kept in-frame rearrangements with V and J called. Such tables lack part of the clones; where checked against another copy, unresolved V genes explain under half of the gap, and the rest is unexplained. Clone size and the V and J calls come from that table; the DNA yielded D and trimming. The sample profile shows roughly 410,000 clones; over 75% of them were found once. The ten largest clones capture approximately 1.5% of the sample.

At one collaborating source in Seattle, patients were enrolled during active infection and were followed longitudinally through the course of disease. Each collaborating institution followed its own protocols to collect whole blood in K2EDTA tubes. For TCRbeta analysis, collaborator samples were shipped as frozen whole blood, as isolated PBMCs, or as DNA extracted from either sample type. Turning to this clone: It lacks a known antigen. Nothing much larger sits one base from this clone, and base qualities are not available.

Including the terminal cysteine and phenylalanine, the CDR3 comprises 16 residues. Kept here is only the CDR3 DNA, which spans 48 bases and is read in frame from base 1. Via the germline V gene, CDR1 is SGHDN and CDR2 FVKESK. Germline trimming amounts to 0 bases on V and 5 bases on J, with 9 as the count of junction bases outside the gene matches. Recombination connected TRBV14 to TRBJ1-1; TRBD1 lines up with 7 middle nucleotides. The sequencing sample was made of peripheral blood. The sequence derives from a woman aged 40 to 50 with COVID-19, enrolled during active disease. CDR3 reads: CASSQDSGTVRTEAFF. The base sequence is TGTGCCAGCAGCCAAGATAGTGGGACAGTTCGGACTGAAGCTTTCTTT. Joined to the reference TRBV14 and TRBJ1-1 proteins, this CDR3 gives the full variable domain: EAGVTQFPSHSVIEKGQTVTLRCDPISGHDNLYWYRRVMGKEIKFLLHFVKESKQDESGMPNNRFLAERTGGTYSTLKVQPAELEDSGVYFCASSQDSGTVRTEAFFGQGTRLTVV.